What follows are 21 T cell receptor beta chains derived from one specimen sequenced in a study of chemoradiotherapy in HPV16-positive cancers (dated by TCRdb to the early 2020s). The library was produced with the immunoSEQ multiplex PCR assay. Drawn from immuneACCESS, this table holds only the in-frame rearrangements with V and J called that TCRdb kept. Clones are partly lost; checked studies trace under half to an unresolved V gene and leave the rest unexplained. This sample comprises about 24,000 clones, 94% of them detected only once. The biggest ten clones account for approximately 2.7% of the sample. This sample was taken from a patient who underwent chemoradiotherapy. The receptor source for this set is a human donor with HPV-associated anogenital cancer.

The V call is TRBV2, the J call TRBJ1-5; D might be TRBD1 (5 bases). The germline gives CDR1 SNHLY, CDR2 FYNNEI. V lost 7 bases and J lost 1, with 8 bases in between. This CDR3 region has 13 residues. CDR3: CASNRDSNQPQHF. The CDR3 region has the DNA TGTGCCAGCAATAGGGACAGCAATCAGCCCCAGCATTTT.

V gene TRBV6-5 combines with J gene TRBJ1-1, with a weak D call TRBD1 (6 bases). The ends were cut back, 7 bases at V and 10 bases at J, with 16 bases in the middle. CDR1 is MNHEY, CDR2 SVGAGI, per germline. The CDR3 spans 12 residues. This CDR3 is CASISGTRGAFF. Here the CDR3 DNA reads TGTGCCAGCATCTCCGGGACACGGGGAGCTTTCTTT.

The chain recombines TRBV28 with TRBJ1-1; D gene uncertain. V shed 5 bases and J shed 4 bases, with 8 bases lying between them. The CDR3 contains 12 residues. Germline V gives CDR1 MDHEN, CDR2 SYDVKM. The CDR3 loop is CASSLPLTEAFF. The CDR3 DNA is TGTGCCAGCAGTCTCCCCCTCACTGAAGCTTTCTTT.

The chain uses TRBV9 and TRBJ2-7; TRBD1 agrees at 9 bases. After removal of 2 bases from V and 3 bases from J, the junction contained 3 bases not matched to a gene. The CDR3 has 14 residues. Germline CDR1 reads SGDLS; CDR2 reads YYNGEE. The DNA of the CDR3 is TGTGCCAGCAGCGTCGGGACAGGGTACTACGAGCAGTACTTC. Translated: CASSVGTGYYEQYF.

The chain links TRBV28 to TRBJ1-3; 7 bases are shared with TRBD1. Germline loops: CDR1 MDHEN, CDR2 SYDVKM. The length of the CDR3 is 14 residues. The V gene end was trimmed by 8 bases and the J gene end by 4 bases; junction bases not matched to a gene: 8. As DNA, the CDR3 is TGTGCCAGCTTTGGGGACAGTTACGGAAACACCATATATTTT. Translation gives CASFGDSYGNTIYF.

The V and J genes are TRBV6-6 and TRBJ1-5; D unclear. The CDR3 has 14 residues. The germline V gene encodes CDR1 MNHNY and CDR2 SVGAGI (reference sequence). The V gene lost 2 bases and the J gene lost 0 bases, with 5 bases spanning the gap. CDR3 protein: CASSYGPSNQPQHF. The DNA of the CDR3 is TGTGCCAGCAGTTACGGGCCTAGCAATCAGCCCCAGCATTTT.

V and J are TRBV2 and TRBJ1-2; D might be TRBD1 (6 bases). The CDR3 runs 13 residues. CDR1 and CDR2 (germline): SNHLY, FYNNEI. The germline V and J ends were trimmed by 6 bases and 6 bases, with 14 bases remaining between them. The CDR3 DNA follows: TGTGCCAGCAGGATACAGGGTTTGGATGGCTACACCTTC. Amino acid sequence: CASRIQGLDGYTF.

The rearrangement uses TRBV4-1 and TRBJ2-3, with TRBD1 matching over 7 bases. Trimming cost V 4 bases and J 0 bases; bases outside gene matches: 7. The CDR3 is made up of 16 amino acids. Germline V CDR1 and CDR2: MGHRA, YSYEKL. CDR3 loop: CASSRLPGQSTDTQYF. The CDR3, as DNA: TGCGCCAGCAGCCGCCTCCCGGGACAGAGCACAGATACGCAGTATTTT.

The gene calls are TRBV5-1 and TRBJ2-1; TRBD2 matches 11 bases. Germline V lookup: CDR1 SGHRS, CDR2 YFSETQ. J gave up 0 bases and V 4 bases, and 9 bases lay outside the gene matches. There are 18 residues in the CDR3. CDR3 nucleotides: TGCGCCAGCAGCCTTTCTAGCGGGGGGCTCAGCTCCTACAATGAGCAGTTCTTC. This sequence encodes CASSLSSGGLSSYNEQFF. The whole variable domain, filled in from reference TRBV5-1 and TRBJ2-1, reads KAGVTQTPRYLIKTRGQQVTLSCSPISGHRSVSWYQQTPGQGLQFLFEYFSETQRNKGNFPGRFSGRQFSNSRSEMNVSTLELGDSALYLCASSLSSGGLSSYNEQFFGPGTRLTVL.

The chain uses TRBV10-1 and TRBJ2-5; 7 nucleotides align to TRBD1. The CDR3 totals 14 residues. Germline-derived CDR1 and CDR2 are WNHNN and SYGVQD (reference sequence). V lost 6 bases to trimming and J lost 1 base; unmatched junction nucleotides: 5. The CDR3, as DNA: TGCGCCAGCAGCGAACGGGACAGCCAAGAGACCCAGTACTTC. Encoded protein: CASSERDSQETQYF.

V is TRBV11-2 and J is TRBJ1-1; 10 nucleotides align to TRBD1. The CDR3 has 16 residues. The ends lost 5 bases at V and 0 bases at J; junction bases unmatched: 6. Germline CDR1 SGHAT, CDR2 FQNNGV. The CDR3 region has the DNA TGTGCCAGCAGCCCAGGACAGGGGGGTCTGAACACTGAAGCTTTCTTT. This encodes CASSPGQGGLNTEAFF.

The chain recombines TRBV11-2 with TRBJ1-1; D remains unclear. Germline V CDR1 and CDR2: SGHAT, FQNNGV. This CDR3 has 13 amino acids. Trimming shortened V by 3 bases and J by 2 bases, and 7 bases separated the two germline ends. The CDR3 is CASSFMGNTEAFF. As DNA, the CDR3 is TGTGCCAGCAGCTTTATGGGAAACACTGAAGCTTTCTTT.

This rearrangement joins TRBV27 to TRBJ2-1; 15 nucleotides line up with TRBD2. V dropped 6 bases and J dropped 13; count of bases not matched to a gene: 4. From germline, CDR1 is MNHEY and CDR2 SMNVEV (reference sequence). This CDR3 comprises 13 residues. CDR3 DNA sequence: TGTGCCAGCAGGAGGACTAGCGGGGGGGACCAGTTCTTC. Translating it yields CASRRTSGGDQFF.

The genes are TRBV7-2 and TRBJ2-5; TRBD1 agrees at 12 bases. The CDR3 totals 16 residues. The V gene's germline CDR1 is SGHTA and CDR2 FQGNSA. V shed 5 bases and J 2 bases; nucleotides not matched to a gene: 6. CDR3 in DNA: TGTGCCAGCAGCGACCGGGACAGGGGGCGACAAGAGACCCAGTACTTC. As protein: CASSDRDRGRQETQYF.

J is TRBJ1-2 and V is TRBV5-6; tentatively, D is TRBD1 (5 bases). CDR1 is SGHDT, CDR2 YYEEEE, per germline. The CDR3 extends over 15 amino acids. Between the trimmed V and J ends, which lost 0 bases and 9 bases, there was a span of 18 bases. CDR3 nucleotide sequence: TGTGCCAGCAGCTTGGTGGACATCAGGGCAGAGCGCTACACCTTC. Its translation is CASSLVDIRAERYTF.

The V call is TRBV9, the J call TRBJ2-7; D might be TRBD2 (7 bases). The length of the CDR3 is 14 residues. V gave up 3 bases and J gave up 3 bases, with 13 bases separating them. In germline, CDR1 is SGDLS, CDR2 YYNGEE. CDR3 sequence reads: CASSEGGESYEQYF. The CDR3, as DNA: TGTGCCAGCAGCGAAGGGGGGGAAAGCTACGAGCAGTACTTC.

This clone was counted a single time. The chain is built from TRBV9 and TRBJ2-1; 10 bases line up with TRBD2. CDR1 and CDR2 (germline): SGDLS, YYNGEE. The length of the CDR3 is 15 residues. Trimming removed 4 bases from V and 0 bases from J; junction bases left unmatched: 1. The CDR3 protein is CASSPSGSSYNEQFF. The CDR3 DNA is TGTGCCAGCAGCCCTAGCGGGAGCTCCTACAATGAGCAGTTCTTC.

V usage is TRBV5-5 and J usage is TRBJ2-3; D gene uncertain. The CDR3 is made up of 14 amino acids. V lost 2 bases, J lost 0 bases, and 7 bases lay in between. In germline, CDR1 is SGHKS, CDR2 YYEKEE (reference sequence). CDR3 bases: TGTGCCAGCAGCTTCGTTTCTAGCACAGATACGCAGTATTTT. It is translated as CASSFVSSTDTQYF.

This clone appeared once. The rearrangement joins TRBV6-5 to TRBJ1-6, with D unresolved. V lost 6 bases, J lost 7 bases, and 16 bases lay in between. Germline CDR1 is MNHEY and CDR2 is SVGAGI. The CDR3 spans 15 residues. The CDR3 loop reads CASRIFGPGNSPLHF. The CDR3 DNA follows: TGTGCCAGCAGAATCTTCGGACCGGGGAATTCACCCCTCCACTTT.

The gene calls are TRBV28 and TRBJ1-5; D is uncertain. The V gene lost 4 bases and the J gene lost 9 bases, with 10 bases spanning the gap. Looked up from germline, CDR1 is MDHEN and CDR2 is SYDVKM. CDR3 length equals 12 residues. CDR3 in DNA: TGTGCCAGCAGTTCGGACCGTAGGCCCCAGCATTTT. Amino acid sequence: CASSSDRRPQHF. Based on the CDR3 plus reference TRBV28 and TRBJ1-5, the full variable domain is DVKVTQSSRYLVKRTGEKVFLECVQDMDHENMFWYRQDPGLGLRLIYFSYDVKMKEKGDIPEGYSVSREKKERFSLILESASTNQTSMYLCASSSDRRPQHFGDGTRLSIL.

This chain joins TRBV14 and TRBJ2-1; TRBD1 is a possible D gene (5 bases). This CDR3 comprises 17 residues. Trimming shortened V by 1 base and J by 7 bases, and 20 bases separated the two germline ends. Germline V CDR1 and CDR2: SGHDN, FVKESK. The CDR3 reads CASSQVVLGHRLNEQFF. The CDR3 nucleotides read TGTGCCAGCAGCCAAGTTGTTCTAGGACATCGATTGAATGAGCAGTTCTTC.